The 2 T cell receptor beta chains listed next were all sequenced from one sample in a study of cytomegalovirus exposure and HLA in healthy donors (dated by TCRdb to 2016 to 2017). Libraries were constructed by the immunoSEQ multiplex PCR assay. A mixture of 60 forward primers for TCR Vbeta segments and 13 reverse primers for TCR Jbeta segments was used in the multiplex PCR. TCRdb carries this immuneACCESS record with in-frame sequences only. Its versions omit some clonotypes, under half of them owing to an unresolved V gene in the studies checked, with the rest unexplained. This sample lists just under 95,000 clones; about four fifths were detected once. The ten largest make up around 5.6% of the sample. Sequencing was performed on PBMCs. Receptors were obtained from a woman aged 18-29 years in good health and CMV-seropositive.

This chain connects TRBV2 to TRBJ2-1, with a tentative D call TRBD2 (7 bases). The V end was cut by 7 bases, the J end by 7 bases, with 17 bases between. Per germline, CDR1 SNHLY and CDR2 FYNNEI. The CDR3 has 14 residues. The chain's CDR3 is CASTGGTPWNEQFF. CDR3 coding DNA: TGTGCCAGCACGGGGGGCACCCCTTGGAATGAGCAGTTCTTC.

This chain links TRBV13 with TRBJ2-2; the D gene is possibly TRBD2 (5 bases). This CDR3 comprises 11 residues. Per the germline V gene, CDR1 is PRHDT and CDR2 is FYEKMQ (reference sequence). Between the trimmed V and J ends, which lost 8 bases and 4 bases, there was a span of 5 bases. The CDR3 loop reads CASEGTGELFF. DNA for the CDR3: TGTGCCAGCGAGGGCACCGGGGAGCTGTTTTTT.